This entry is about one TCR beta chain. Indicated treatment: roughly 18 received Ad26.COV2.S at low or high dose, single or two shots; 5 received placebo; per-sample allocation not given. Day 63 following the first vaccine or placebo injection was when the samples were taken. The sample comes from a study of Ad26.COV2.S vaccination and SARS-CoV-2 variants. The data were produced by immunoSEQ multiplex PCR, yet TCRdb's version contains in-frame clones alone and is incomplete. Found here are 380,000 or so clones, about four fifths of them singletons; the top ten hold nearly 7.5%. Trimming stripped 3 bases from V and 4 bases from J, with 13 bases between. Germline V gene data show CDR1 as KGHSH and CDR2 as LQKENI. CDR3 length equals 15 residues.

The source was peripheral blood, collected in a trial of Ad26.COV2.S vaccine versus placebo. The genes are TRBV18 and TRBJ1-3; no clear D gene. The receptor comes from a person between 18 and 60 years old who received the Ad26.COV2.S COVID-19 vaccine or a placebo. The CDR3 DNA reads TGTGCCAGCTCACCTCAACAGCCCATCGGAAACACCATATATTTT. Amino acids: CASSPQQPIGNTIYF.